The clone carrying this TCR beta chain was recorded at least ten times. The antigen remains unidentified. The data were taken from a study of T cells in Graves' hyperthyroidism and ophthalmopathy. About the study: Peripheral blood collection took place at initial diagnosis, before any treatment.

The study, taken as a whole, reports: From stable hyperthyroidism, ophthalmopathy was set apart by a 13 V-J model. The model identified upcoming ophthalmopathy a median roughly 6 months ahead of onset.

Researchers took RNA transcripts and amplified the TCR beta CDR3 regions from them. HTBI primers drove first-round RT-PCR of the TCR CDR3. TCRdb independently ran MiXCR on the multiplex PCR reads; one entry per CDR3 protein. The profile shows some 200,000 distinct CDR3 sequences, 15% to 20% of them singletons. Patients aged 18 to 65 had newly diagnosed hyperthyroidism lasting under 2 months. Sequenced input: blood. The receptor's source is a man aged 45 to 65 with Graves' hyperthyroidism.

CDR3 DNA sequence: TGTGCCAGCAGCTCACCGACAGGCGGGGAGACCCAGTACTTC. Its protein product is CASSSPTGGETQYF. The chain has TRBV5-6 and TRBJ2-5; D is perhaps TRBD1 (6 bases). The germline V gene encodes CDR1 SGHDT and CDR2 YYEEEE. Trimming pared 3 bases from V and 5 bases from J, leaving 14 bases between. This CDR3 has 14 residues. Together with reference TRBV5-6 and TRBJ2-5, the CDR3 gives the full variable domain: DAGVTQSPTHLIKTRGQQVTLRCSPKSGHDTVSWYQQALGQGPQFIFQYYEEEERQRGNFPDRFSGHQFPNYSSELNVNALLLGDSALYLCASSSPTGGETQYFGPGTRLLVL.